The 17 T cell receptor beta chains given below trace back to one sample, sequenced in a study of CD8 T cells in Susac syndrome. Random hexamers were used to reverse transcribe an amount of roughly 0.45 to 1 ug RNA. TCRdb analysed the immunoSEQ multiplex PCR reads with MiXCR anew, one entry per CDR3 protein. The data contain some 120,000 distinct CDR3 sequences, about 95% of them singletons. The sequenced material came from CD4+ T cells from PBMCs. Every receptor here comes from a human donor with multiple sclerosis.

This clonotype was recorded only once. The chain employs TRBV20-1 and TRBJ2-7, with 11 bases identical to TRBD1. There are 14 residues in the CDR3. Germline V gene sequence: CDR1 DFQATT, CDR2 SNEGSKA (reference sequence). V was clipped by 5 bases and J by 5 bases; unmatched bases: 8. The CDR3 region is CSADSGQGAHEQYF. The CDR3, as DNA: TGCAGTGCTGATTCTGGACAGGGGGCCCACGAGCAGTACTTC.

This clonotype occurred a few times. The chain links TRBV3-1 to TRBJ1-2; D remains ambiguous. The CDR3 extends over 14 amino acids. V was shortened by 1 base and J by 3 bases, with 9 bases between the two germline ends. The germline gives CDR1 LGHDT, CDR2 YNNKEL (reference sequence). The CDR3 nucleotides are TGTGCCAGCAGCCAAGGGAACCGGTACTATGGCTACACCTTC. Encoded protein: CASSQGNRYYGYTF.

The chain carries TRBV19 and TRBJ2-1, with 11 nucleotides matching TRBD2. Germline CDR1 reads LNHDA; CDR2 reads SQIVND (reference sequence). The CDR3 length is 14 residues. V lost 7 bases and J lost 8; bases outside the gene matches: 7. CDR3 region: CASTPSGRWYEQFF. In DNA, the CDR3 is TGTGCCAGTACTCCTAGCGGGAGGTGGTATGAGCAGTTCTTC.

CDR3 in amino acids: CASSPEGTGVNYGYTF. In nucleotides, the CDR3 is TGTGCCAGCAGCCCCGAGGGGACAGGGGTCAACTATGGCTACACCTTC. The chain employs TRBV9 and TRBJ1-2, with TRBD1 matching 10 bases. CDR3 length: 16 amino acids. Trimming took 4 bases from V and 2 from J; bases not matched to a gene: 8. In germline, CDR1 is SGDLS, CDR2 YYNGEE.

The chain uses TRBV23-1 and TRBJ1-2, with D perhaps matching TRBD1 (5 bases). TRBV23-1 is identified as an open reading frame with a role that is uncertain. V was shortened by 3 bases and J by 2 bases, with 13 bases between the two germline ends. The CDR3 has 15 residues. This CDR3 reads CASSHPQARNYGYTF. CDR3 sequence (DNA): TGCGCCAGCAGTCACCCACAGGCGCGCAACTATGGCTACACCTTC.

The chain employs TRBV9 and TRBJ2-3, with 7 nucleotides matching TRBD1. The CDR3 runs 17 residues. In germline, CDR1 is SGDLS, CDR2 YYNGEE. Losses at the gene ends were 3 bases for V and 4 bases for J; bases not matched to a gene: 14. The CDR3 DNA is TGTGCCAGCAGCGGGCTACAGGGGTCCCCCGTGGCAGATACGCAGTATTTT. Translation: CASSGLQGSPVADTQYF. The variable domain in full, completed from reference TRBV9 and TRBJ2-3, reads DSGVTQTPKHLITATGQRVTLRCSPRSGDLSVYWYQQSLDQGLQFLIQYYNGEERAKGNILERFSAQQFPDLHSELNLSSLELGDSALYFCASSGLQGSPVADTQYFGPGTRLTVL.

J is TRBJ2-7 and V is TRBV12-3 or TRBV12-4; D is perhaps TRBD1 or TRBD2 (5 bases each). V dropped 6 bases and J dropped 8 bases, with 20 bases sitting between them. The CDR3 sequence is 14 residues long. The CDR3 spells CASSPGTEAPQQYF. The CDR3 DNA sequence: TGTGCCAGCAGCCCCGGGACGGAGGCCCCTCAGCAGTACTTC.

This chain connects TRBV7-9 to TRBJ2-7; 7 bases align to TRBD2. The CDR3 covers 15 residues. The V gene end was trimmed by 1 base and the J gene end by 1 base; junction bases not matched to a gene: 4. Looked up from germline, CDR1 is SEHNR and CDR2 is FQNEAQ (reference sequence). For the CDR3, the DNA is TGTGCCAGCAGCTTAGGGCGGGAGCTTTCCTACGAGCAGTACTTC. Its translation: CASSLGRELSYEQYF. The variable domain in full, with the rest retrieved from reference TRBV7-9 and TRBJ2-7, is DTGVSQNPRHKITKRGQNVTFRCDPISEHNRLYWYRQTLGQGPEFLTYFQNEAQLEKSRLLSDRFSAERPKGSFSTLEIQRTEQGDSAMYLCASSLGRELSYEQYFGPGTRLTVT.

The chain links TRBV5-4 to TRBJ2-3, with 8 positions matching TRBD2. This CDR3 has 17 amino acids. J lost 0 bases, V lost 1 base, and 7 bases had no gene match. Germline CDR1 reads SGHNT; CDR2 reads YYREEE (reference sequence). CDR3 protein: CASSLYLAGASTDTQYF. The CDR3, as DNA: TGTGCCAGCAGCTTGTATCTAGCGGGCGCTAGCACAGATACGCAGTATTTT. The full variable domain, completed using reference TRBV5-4 and TRBJ2-3, is ETGVTQSPTHLIKTRGQQVTLRCSSQSGHNTVSWYQQALGQGPQFIFQYYREEENGRGNFPPRFSGLQFPNYSSELNVNALELDDSALYLCASSLYLAGASTDTQYFGPGTRLTVL.

The chain employs TRBV30 and TRBJ1-2; D gene unclear. CDR1 GTSNPN and CDR2 SVGIG come from the germline V gene (reference sequence). This CDR3 has 15 residues. Trimming removed 2 bases from V and 2 bases from J, with 15 bases in between. The CDR3 region is CAWSLGLDGNYGYTF. The CDR3 nucleotides are TGTGCCTGGAGTTTAGGGCTGGACGGAAACTATGGCTACACCTTC.

The chain uses TRBV24-1 and TRBJ2-1, with D maybe TRBD2 (5 bases). The CDR3 runs to 16 residues. Between the trimmed V and J ends, which lost 2 bases and 2 bases, there was a span of 12 bases. The V gene's germline CDR1 is KGHDR and CDR2 SFDVKD. The CDR3 protein is CATSDSGKAPYNEQFF. CDR3 in DNA: TGTGCCACCAGTGATTCGGGAAAAGCGCCCTACAATGAGCAGTTCTTC.

V and J are TRBV20-1 and TRBJ2-1; D may match TRBD1 or TRBD2 (5 bases each). The germline V and J ends were trimmed by 3 bases and 13 bases, with 22 bases remaining between them. CDR1 is DFQATT, CDR2 SNEGSKA, per germline (reference sequence). The CDR3 loop spans 14 amino acids. CDR3 in amino acids: CSASDGGITGRQFF. The CDR3 nucleotides read TGCAGTGCTAGCGATGGGGGTATCACCGGACGTCAGTTCTTC.

The V call is TRBV12-3 or TRBV12-4, the J call TRBJ1-2; possibly TRBD1 for D (6 bases). The length of the CDR3 is 14 residues. V lost 4 bases to trimming and J lost 6 bases, with 15 bases between them. CDR3 loop: CASSSSTGRDGYTF. Here the CDR3 DNA reads TGTGCCAGCAGTTCAAGTACAGGGCGGGATGGCTACACCTTC.

The V call is TRBV19, the J call TRBJ1-1; a possible D gene is TRBD1 (6 bases). The germline V and J ends were trimmed by 5 bases and 1 base, with 11 bases remaining between them. The CDR3 sequence is 14 residues long. Germline V gene lookup returns CDR1 LNHDA and CDR2 SQIVND (reference sequence). The CDR3 loop is CASSEQGGNTEAFF. Here the CDR3 DNA reads TGTGCCAGTAGTGAACAGGGTGGGAACACTGAAGCTTTCTTT.

The chain employs TRBV20-1 and TRBJ2-5; possibly TRBD2 for D (5 bases). The CDR3 covers 15 residues. The ends were cut back, 0 bases at V and 5 bases at J, with 16 bases in the middle. The germline V gene has CDR1 DFQATT and CDR2 SNEGSKA (reference sequence). The DNA for the CDR3 is TGCAGTGCTAGAGATCAGGACTCTATAGGGGAGACCCAGTACTTC. Residues: CSARDQDSIGETQYF.

V usage is TRBV4-1 and J usage is TRBJ2-6; unclear D gene. The CDR3 has 18 residues. Germline V CDR1 and CDR2: MGHRA, YSYEKL. V gave up 7 bases and J gave up 0 bases, with 19 bases separating them. Here the CDR3 DNA reads TGCGCCAGCACCCCGGGCACGGTGAAGAGCTCTGGGGCCAACGTCCTGACTTTC. This sequence encodes CASTPGTVKSSGANVLTF.

The J gene is TRBJ2-7, the V gene TRBV12-3 or TRBV12-4; unclear D gene. The CDR3 extends over 17 amino acids. V lost 7 bases and J 6 bases, leaving 28 bases between the germline ends. This chain's CDR3 is CASTFSRPQPGLGEQYF. CDR3 nucleotide sequence: TGTGCCAGCACTTTTTCCCGCCCACAACCGGGCTTAGGCGAGCAGTACTTC.